This T cell receptor (beta chain) was recovered during a study of blood T cell repertoires in COVID-19. At the level of the study: Italy, Spain and the United States were the sources of the convalescent and acute COVID-19 samples. PBMCs, B-cell-depleted T cells, or T cells provided the cDNA or gDNA that made up the material.

As processed by the authors: Using reference gene primer amplification, nucleated cell counts were estimated. The table came from immunoSEQ multiplex PCR; TCRdb's copy has only in-frame clones and leaves some out. The DNA was the basis for D and trimming; V, J and clone size are from that table. The sample includes approximately 180,000 clones, 80% to 90% seen only once; the top ten take around 3%. This clone was counted between two and nine times. V lost 1 base, J lost 1 base, and 14 bases lay in between. The CDR3 is 17 amino acids. Germline assignment: CDR1 LGHDT and CDR2 YNNKEL (reference sequence).

Sequenced: peripheral blood. The clonotype comes from a man aged 60 to 75 with acute or convalescent COVID-19. J is TRBJ1-5 and V is TRBV3-1 (or the pseudogene TRBV3-2); tentatively, D is TRBD1 (6 bases). The CDR3 DNA reads TGTGCCAGCAGCCAAGGTAGTACAGGGACCAGCAATCAGCCCCAGCATTTT. Protein: CASSQGSTGTSNQPQHF.